Listed below are T cell receptor beta chains from one sample, sequenced in a study of OX40 agonist ivuxolimab in advanced cancers. TCRdb keeps only in-frame clones here, not all; method: immunoSEQ multiplex PCR. Of 15,000 to 20,000 clones in the sample, roughly nine tenths were seen once. Sequencing used CD4+ or CD8+ T cells sorted from blood, obtained in a trial of the OX40 agonist ivuxolimab. All receptors come from an adult with an advanced solid tumor such as melanoma, head and neck, liver or kidney cancer. Each CDR3 is given without its conserved first and last residue.

length: 13; V: TRBV2; CDR3: ASGVAAGLRNEQF
length: 12; V: TRBV6-5; CDR3: ASSPGQTSDGYT
length: 11; V: TRBV29-1; CDR3: SVDRKIQETQY
length: 11; V: TRBV27; CDR3: ASSPGRTDTQY
length: 14; V: TRBV7-9; CDR3: ASSPTVLWGNNEQF
length: 11; V: TRBV9; CDR3: ASSHYTFDGYT
length: 15; V: TRBV9; CDR3: ASSVDGRQPQGYGYT
length: 11; V: TRBV6-1; CDR3: ASSEAPASGQF
length: 12; V: TRBV7-9; CDR3: ASSSSGSTDTQY
length: 12; V: TRBV6-4; CDR3: ATRDDPNHSPLH
length: 12; V: TRBV27; CDR3: ASSLLRADNEQF
length: 12; V: TRBV7-8; CDR3: ASSLALGGGELF
length: 9; V: TRBV6-5; CDR3: ATSVAGELF
length: 13; V: TRBV6-4; CDR3: ASSPGQGHGETQY
length: 13; V: TRBV9; CDR3: ASSLGLVGTDTQY
length: 12; V: TRBV2; CDR3: ASASETGGTEAF
length: 15; V: TRBV19; CDR3: ASSAGTTPSSYNEQF
length: 13; V: TRBV15; CDR3: ATSSTQGAAYEQY
length: 15; V: TRBV13; CDR3: ASSPNFFAGGNNEQF
length: 13; V: TRBV6-5; CDR3: ASSLFRSLTDTQY
length: 12; V: TRBV5-1; CDR3: ASSLGQDNEKLF
length: 11; V: TRBV27; CDR3: ASSFGSSRGYT
length: 11; V: TRBV25-1; CDR3: ASSEGGGYGYT
length: 12; V: TRBV15; CDR3: ATSSERDSYEQY
length: 13; V: TRBV7-9; CDR3: ASSSGTSDYNEQF
length: 12; V: TRBV6-6; CDR3: ASRGDRGSNGYT
length: 11; V: TRBV5-8; CDR3: ASSLDGGDPQH
length: 11; V: TRBV6-5; CDR3: ASSYGQNYGYT
length: 18; V: TRBV5-1; CDR3: ASSFPLAGGLYPNYNEQF
length: 13; V: TRBV6-5; CDR3: ASSSSGTRGDTQY
length: 12; V: TRBV4-1; CDR3: ASSQDQGSDEQF
length: 11; V: TRBV4-3; CDR3: ASSQDRAGEQY
length: 12; V: TRBV29-1; CDR3: SVERDRRNYGYT